This passage covers 26 T cell receptor beta chains from one sample sequenced in a study of monozygotic twins with cystic fibrosis. Some clones are missing from TCRdb's copy, which holds only in-frame ones; the method was immunoSEQ multiplex PCR. Of 13,000 to 15,000 clones listed, around 98% are singletons. Sequencing used blood. The receptors derive from a girl aged 2 to 10 with cystic fibrosis.

CDR3 residues: CASSIIGVGGLQPQHF. The CDR3 nucleotides are TGTGCCAGTAGTATAATAGGGGTGGGGGGACTACAGCCCCAGCATTTT. The chain couples TRBV19 to TRBJ1-5; TRBD1 is a possible D gene (5 bases). The CDR3 length is 16 residues. V lost 2 bases to trimming and J lost 7 bases, with 18 bases between them. CDR1 is LNHDA, CDR2 SQIVND, per germline (reference sequence).

The gene calls are TRBV6-4 and TRBJ2-1; 9 bases agree with TRBD2. Germline CDR1 is MRHNA and CDR2 is SNTAGT. The CDR3 runs 16 residues. The J segment lost 4 bases and the V segment lost 5 bases, leaving 9 bases of the junction unmatched. The CDR3 coding sequence is TGTGCCAGCAGTTGGACTAGCGTGGTCCTATACAATGAGCAGTTCTTC. This gives the protein CASSWTSVVLYNEQFF.

The gene calls are TRBV11-2 and TRBJ2-3, with D unresolved. Trimming cost V 6 bases and J 7 bases, with 17 bases left between them. The CDR3 length is 14 residues. Germline values: CDR1 SGHAT, CDR2 FQNNGV. CDR3 in amino acids: CASSLGAGGHTQYF. CDR3 DNA: TGTGCCAGCAGTCTCGGCGCTGGCGGCCATACGCAGTATTTT.

V is TRBV27 and J is TRBJ1-1; a weak D match, TRBD1 (6 bases). The ends were cut back, 3 bases at V and 5 bases at J, with 10 bases in the middle. The CDR3 covers 13 residues. Germline assignment: CDR1 MNHEY and CDR2 SMNVEV (reference sequence). The CDR3 bases are TGTGCCAGCAGTTTGGGGGGGCGGACTGAAGCTTTCTTT. Translation: CASSLGGRTEAFF.

V is TRBV4-2 and J is TRBJ1-5; 7 bases fit TRBD1. CDR1 is LGHNA, CDR2 YNFKEQ, per germline. J gave up 5 bases and V 0 bases, and 19 bases lay outside the gene matches. The CDR3 runs to 20 residues. The CDR3 region is CASSQEVSGQFPRIDQPQHF. CDR3 DNA sequence: TGTGCCAGCAGCCAAGAAGTATCGGGACAGTTCCCCCGCATTGATCAGCCCCAGCATTTT.

This clone appeared a single time. The rearrangement links TRBV18 to TRBJ1-1; 7 nucleotides agree with TRBD1. The CDR3 is 16 amino acids. The J segment lost 1 base and the V segment lost 3 bases, leaving 8 bases of the junction unmatched. Looked up from germline, CDR1 is KGHSH and CDR2 is LQKENI. The CDR3 spells CASSPIAGTENTEAFF. The CDR3 bases are TGTGCCAGCTCACCTATCGCCGGGACAGAGAACACTGAAGCTTTCTTT. The full variable domain, rest sourced from reference TRBV18 and TRBJ1-1, is NAGVMQNPRHLVRRRGQEARLRCSPMKGHSHVYWYRQLPEEGLKFMVYLQKENIIDESGMPKERFSAEFPKEGPSILRIQQVVRGDSAAYFCASSPIAGTENTEAFFGQGTRLTVV.

The V and J genes are TRBV29-1 and TRBJ2-3, with 10 bases fitting TRBD2. V lost 4 bases, J lost 3 bases, and 7 bases stayed unmatched. Germline lookup yields CDR1 SQVTM and CDR2 ANQGSEA. This CDR3 spans 15 amino acids. The CDR3 is CSVGGPSGRTDTQYF. The CDR3 DNA follows: TGCAGCGTTGGAGGTCCTAGCGGGAGAACAGATACGCAGTATTTT.

This clone was detected once. DNA for the CDR3: TGTGCCGTCTCCCCGGGACAGGGGGACGAGCAGTACTTC. It specifies CAVSPGQGDEQYF. The chain uses TRBV10-3 and TRBJ2-7, with 11 bases aligning to TRBD1. CDR1 is ENHRY, CDR2 SYGVKD, per germline. The CDR3 length is 13 residues. J gave up 5 bases and V 11 bases, and 8 bases lay outside the gene matches.

The V call is TRBV6-1, the J call TRBJ1-5, with a tentative D call TRBD1 (6 bases). The CDR3 has 14 amino acids. Per the germline V gene, CDR1 is MNHNS and CDR2 is SASEGT. V was trimmed by 2 bases and J by 4 bases, leaving 9 bases between them. This CDR3 is CASSEYRENQPQHF. CDR3 bases: TGTGCCAGCAGTGAATACAGGGAAAATCAGCCCCAGCATTTT.

The chain uses TRBV11-2 and TRBJ2-5; perhaps TRBD2 as D (5 bases). Germline assignment: CDR1 SGHAT and CDR2 FQNNGV. V lost 5 bases and J lost 2, with 21 bases in between. This CDR3 spans 17 amino acids. The CDR3 DNA is TGTGCCAGCAGCAAAGCGGTAGTCCCGATGTGGCAAGAGACCCAGTACTTC. It is translated as CASSKAVVPMWQETQYF. Full variable domain (missing parts from reference TRBV11-2 and TRBJ2-5): EAGVAQSPRYKIIEKRQSVAFWCNPISGHATLYWYQQILGQGPKLLIQFQNNGVVDDSQLPKDRFSAERLKGVDSTLKIQPAKLEDSAVYLCASSKAVVPMWQETQYFGPGTRLLVL.

The chain uses TRBV4-1 and TRBJ2-1, with 10 bases identical to TRBD2. This CDR3 contains 17 residues. From germline, CDR1 is MGHRA and CDR2 YSYEKL. V was clipped by 1 base and J by 8 bases; unmatched bases: 11. The CDR3 DNA follows: TGCGCCAGCAGCCAAGTCTTTACTAGCGGGATATATCATGAGCAGTTCTTC. Amino acid sequence: CASSQVFTSGIYHEQFF.

The chain links TRBV5-1 to TRBJ2-2, with D possibly TRBD2 on 5 matching bases. CDR1 SGHRS and CDR2 YFSETQ come from the germline V gene. The CDR3 length is 18 residues. Trimming left V 4 bases short and J 1 base short, with 20 bases between. CDR3 nucleotides: TGCGCCAGCAGCGTAAACTATGGACTCAAGCTGAACACCGGGGAGCTGTTTTTT. Translation gives CASSVNYGLKLNTGELFF.

V gene TRBV28 combines with J gene TRBJ1-1; possible D gene TRBD1, 5 bases. Trimming shortened V by 2 bases and J by 4 bases, and 11 bases separated the two germline ends. The length of the CDR3 is 14 residues. In germline, CDR1 is MDHEN, CDR2 SYDVKM. CDR3 sequence reads: CASSLGGEGTEAFF. CDR3 DNA sequence: TGTGCCAGCAGTTTAGGGGGTGAAGGCACTGAAGCTTTCTTT.

This rearrangement joins TRBV4-1 to TRBJ1-2; no reliable D call. The V end lost 0 bases, the J end lost 7 bases, and 21 bases lay between the germline ends. The CDR3 runs to 17 residues. Per germline, CDR1 MGHRA and CDR2 YSYEKL. The CDR3 loop reads CASSQDPTVLWLRGYTF. CDR3 DNA: TGCGCCAGCAGCCAAGATCCGACCGTCCTGTGGCTTCGTGGCTACACCTTC.

The chain employs TRBV2 and TRBJ2-7; 12 bases line up with TRBD2. The junction had 15 bases not matched to a gene; V was cut back by 10 bases and J by 5 bases. Looked up from germline, CDR1 is SNHLY and CDR2 is FYNNEI. The CDR3 totals 16 residues. In DNA form, the CDR3 reads TGTGCCACCGAGCCAATCGGACTAGCGGGAAAGGACGAGCAGTACTTC. Its protein is CATEPIGLAGKDEQYF.

The chain recombines TRBV5-6 with TRBJ2-7; 9 bases are shared with TRBD1. Germline assignment: CDR1 SGHDT and CDR2 YYEEEE. The CDR3 has 16 residues. Trimming took 0 bases from V and 5 from J; bases not matched to a gene: 9. In DNA, the CDR3 is TGTGCCAGCAGCTTGGCAAGGGGGACAGGGACCAACGAGCAGTACTTC. Its translation: CASSLARGTGTNEQYF.

The chain links TRBV7-9 to TRBJ1-1, with unresolved D. The CDR3 spans 17 residues. Germline V lookup: CDR1 SEHNR, CDR2 FQNEAQ (reference sequence). The V end was cut by 3 bases, the J end by 1 base, with 18 bases between. The DNA of the CDR3 is TGTGCCAGCAGCTTTGTGGGAGTGCACAGTCCGAACACTGAAGCTTTCTTT. It encodes CASSFVGVHSPNTEAFF.

V and J are TRBV11-2 and TRBJ2-7, with TRBD1 as a possible D gene (5 bases). This CDR3 region has 17 residues. V lost 0 bases and J lost 0, with 15 bases in between. The germline V gene has CDR1 SGHAT and CDR2 FQNNGV. For the CDR3, the DNA is TGTGCCAGCAGCTTAGATGGGCAGTACAGGTACTCCTACGAGCAGTACTTC. Protein product: CASSLDGQYRYSYEQYF. Full variable domain (remainder filled in from reference TRBV11-2 and TRBJ2-7): EAGVAQSPRYKIIEKRQSVAFWCNPISGHATLYWYQQILGQGPKLLIQFQNNGVVDDSQLPKDRFSAERLKGVDSTLKIQPAKLEDSAVYLCASSLDGQYRYSYEQYFGPGTRLTVT.

V usage is TRBV2 and J usage is TRBJ1-3, with D hard to call. Trimming took 4 bases from V and 8 from J, leaving 9 bases between them. The CDR3 length is 12 residues. CDR1 and CDR2 (germline): SNHLY, FYNNEI. The CDR3 loop is CASSAGRHTIYF. The CDR3 bases are TGTGCCAGCAGTGCGGGGAGACACACCATATATTTT.

The genes are TRBV27 and TRBJ1-1; D remains ambiguous. The CDR3 has 14 residues. With 3 bases removed from V and 5 bases from J, the gap between germline ends came to 13 bases. Germline V gene lookup returns CDR1 MNHEY and CDR2 SMNVEV (reference sequence). For the CDR3, the DNA is TGTGCCAGCAGTTTTGCCCCGCGAGGGACTGAAGCTTTCTTT. It translates to CASSFAPRGTEAFF.

The chain employs TRBV13 and TRBJ2-3; either TRBD1 or TRBD2 may fit D (6 bases each). Trimming removed 7 bases from V and 3 bases from J, with 17 bases in between. The CDR3 is 15 amino acids. CDR1 and CDR2 from the germline V gene are PRHDT and FYEKMQ (reference sequence). The CDR3 spells CASTTTGGWTDTQYF. The CDR3 DNA is TGTGCCAGCACCACAACCGGGGGCTGGACAGATACGCAGTATTTT. Looking up the rest from reference TRBV13 and TRBJ2-3 gives the full variable domain: AAGVIQSPRHLIKEKRETATLKCYPIPRHDTVYWYQQGPGQDPQFLISFYEKMQSDKGSIPDRFSAQQFSDYHSELNMSSLELGDSALYFCASTTTGGWTDTQYFGPGTRLTVL.

V is TRBV10-1 and J is TRBJ2-4, with TRBD1 as a possible D gene (5 bases). The V gene's germline CDR1 is WNHNN and CDR2 SYGVQD (reference sequence). Trimming shortened V by 0 bases and J by 6 bases, and 9 bases separated the two germline ends. The CDR3 runs to 14 residues. The CDR3 DNA follows: TGCGCCAGCAGTGAGTCGGGGCAGGGAAACATTCAGTACTTC. It specifies CASSESGQGNIQYF.

The J gene is TRBJ2-1, the V gene TRBV4-1; TRBD2 matches at 13 bases. V lost 3 bases and J lost 2; bases outside the gene matches: 10. Per the germline V gene, CDR1 is MGHRA and CDR2 is YSYEKL. This CDR3 comprises 19 residues. The DNA for the CDR3 is TGCGCCAGCAGCCAGACCGGGACTAGCGGGGCGAGGACCTACAATGAGCAGTTCTTC. It is translated as CASSQTGTSGARTYNEQFF.

The chain recombines TRBV5-1 with TRBJ2-3; TRBD2 matches at 7 bases. Unmatched junction bases numbered 7, after V lost 4 bases and J lost 5 bases. CDR3 length: 14 amino acids. Germline CDR1 and CDR2: SGHRS and YFSETQ. The DNA of the CDR3 is TGCGCCAGCAGCGCCGAGGGAGGGGTAGATACGCAGTATTTT. Translating it yields CASSAEGGVDTQYF.

This chain connects TRBV27 to TRBJ1-3; 9 bases fit TRBD1. The CDR3 length is 16 residues. V was clipped by 5 bases and J by 3 bases; unmatched bases: 8. Germline loops: CDR1 MNHEY, CDR2 SMNVEV (reference sequence). The CDR3 region has the DNA TGTGCCAGCAGTCTGCGAGGACAGGGGAATGGAAACACCATATATTTT. Translated, it gives CASSLRGQGNGNTIYF.

This clone was counted once. The chain uses TRBV14 and TRBJ2-7; 9 positions match TRBD1. Germline lookup yields CDR1 SGHDN and CDR2 FVKESK. With V trimmed by 1 base and J by 3 bases, 7 bases remained unmatched. The length of the CDR3 is 16 residues. The CDR3 sequence: CASSQVKETGGYEQYF. DNA for the CDR3: TGTGCCAGCAGCCAAGTAAAGGAGACAGGGGGCTACGAGCAGTACTTC.